Reported below is one T cell receptor (beta chain). This CDR3 has 13 amino acids. V dropped 8 bases and J dropped 3 bases, with 13 bases sitting between them. These data are taken from a study of CD8 T cells in Susac syndrome. The RNA, about 0.45 to 1 ug, was put through reverse transcription using random hexamers. TCRdb reprocessed the immunoSEQ multiplex PCR reads via MiXCR and lists one record per CDR3 protein. Seen here are about 400,000 distinct CDR3 sequences, more than 80% observed once, and the top ten hold under 0.15%. The source is a human donor with multiple sclerosis. Specimen: CD8+ T cells from PBMCs. The chain couples TRBV12-3 or TRBV12-4 to TRBJ1-1; D gene ambiguous. In nucleotides, the CDR3 is TGTGCCAGCGGGCCAACTCTTCACACTGAAGCTTTCTTT. Its protein is CASGPTLHTEAFF.